This T cell receptor beta chain was sequenced for a study of cytomegalovirus exposure and HLA in healthy donors. Study-level results: Common viral pathogens were later found to be apparently linked to several of the most significant clusters.

PCR primers comprised 60 Vbeta and 13 Jbeta primers. Clones were read by immunoSEQ multiplex PCR, and TCRdb kept only the in-frame ones, dropping some. The table has around 90,000 clones, roughly 85% seen once; the top ten hold around 7%. Note on this clone: Its specificity is unknown.

The CDR3 contains 15 residues. Between the trimmed V and J ends, which lost 3 bases and 0 bases, there was a span of 8 bases. The germline V gene has CDR1 MGHRA and CDR2 YSYEKL. The sequencing sample was made of PBMCs. This chain connects TRBV4-1 to TRBJ2-2; the D gene is possibly TRBD1 (6 bases). This TCR derives from a man aged 40-49 years in good health and CMV-seropositive. The CDR3 region has the DNA TGCGCCAGCAGCCAGGGACACTCGAACACCGGGGAGCTGTTTTTT. It yields the protein CASSQGHSNTGELFF.